The 29 T cell receptor beta chains presented below share a single source sample, sequenced in a study of blood T cell repertoires in COVID-19. Repertoires were generated with immunoSEQ multiplex PCR, while TCRdb's copy carries only in-frame clones and drops some. This table has around 70,000 clones, about nine tenths appearing once. Material: peripheral blood. The receptors shown here come from a middle-aged man with acute or convalescent COVID-19.

The chain employs TRBV9 and TRBJ2-1; 10 nucleotides match TRBD1. The CDR3 covers 14 residues. The germline CDR1 and CDR2 sequences are SGDLS and YYNGEE. J lost 10 bases, V lost 0 bases, and 4 bases had no gene match. CDR3 coding DNA: TGTGCCAGCAGCGTAGACGGGACAGGGGAAGAGCAGTTCTTC. This gives the protein CASSVDGTGEEQFF.

For this clone: The junction departs from germline at one end; a sequencing error may be responsible. The chain carries TRBV7-7 and TRBJ2-2, with TRBD2 matching 7 bases. The CDR3 sequence is 17 residues long. Germline V gene lookup returns CDR1 SSHAT and CDR2 FNYEAQ (reference sequence). The CDR3 region is CASSRPSGGPNTGELFF. In DNA, the CDR3 is TGTGCTAGCAGCCGTCCTAGCGGAGGACCGAACACCGGGGAGCTGTTTTTT.

The chain is built from TRBV18 and TRBJ1-2; the match to TRBD1 covers 10 bases. The CDR3 consists of 15 residues. Germline CDR1 and CDR2: KGHSH and LQKENI. V was pared by 5 bases and J by 4 bases, with 7 bases of the junction left unmatched. The CDR3 DNA reads TGTGCCAGCTCAAACCGGGACAGGGGTGTCTATGGCTACACCTTC. Protein: CASSNRDRGVYGYTF.

The chain links TRBV6-5 to TRBJ1-2; D gene unclear. Trimming stripped 7 bases from V and 3 bases from J, with 12 bases between. Germline loops: CDR1 MNHEY, CDR2 SVGAGI. CDR3 length: 13 residues. The CDR3 coding sequence is TGTGCCAGCACCTCATGGGCAGACTATGGCTACACCTTC. The encoded protein is CASTSWADYGYTF.

V usage is TRBV13 and J usage is TRBJ2-7, with D tentatively TRBD2 (5 bases). The CDR3 has 12 residues. Trimming pared 6 bases from V and 7 bases from J, leaving 13 bases between. Germline CDR1 reads PRHDT; CDR2 reads FYEKMQ (reference sequence). For the CDR3, the DNA is TGTGCCAGCAGGCCTAGTTCGGGAGAGCAGTACTTC. This sequence encodes CASRPSSGEQYF.

This clone was found once. The chain uses TRBV6-1 and TRBJ2-7; 9 nucleotides match TRBD1. CDR3 length equals 15 residues. Trimming removed 1 base from V and 4 bases from J; junction bases left unmatched: 5. CDR1 and CDR2 from the germline V gene are MNHNS and SASEGT. The CDR3 protein is CASSEVGQGSYEQYF. The CDR3 DNA is TGTGCCAGCAGTGAAGTGGGACAGGGTTCGTACGAGCAGTACTTC.

Here the CDR3 reads CASVSRDGGYNEQFF. The CDR3 DNA follows: TGTGCCAGTGTCTCCCGGGACGGGGGGTACAATGAGCAGTTCTTC. The chain has TRBV6-4 and TRBJ2-1, with TRBD2 matching 7 bases. The V gene end was trimmed by 9 bases and the J gene end by 4 bases; junction bases not matched to a gene: 12. The CDR3 loop spans 15 amino acids. Germline V CDR1 and CDR2: MRHNA, SNTAGT.

The V and J genes are TRBV7-9 and TRBJ2-7; D is ambiguous. V was pared by 1 base and J by 4 bases, with 11 bases between. This CDR3 contains 14 residues. In germline, CDR1 is SEHNR, CDR2 FQNEAQ (reference sequence). The CDR3 nucleotides are TGTGCCAGCAGCTTAGAGCCTCAGGTTTACGAGCAGTACTTC. Protein product: CASSLEPQVYEQYF.

This chain uses TRBV10-2 with TRBJ2-1; 9 bases fit TRBD2. Germline CDR1 reads WSHSY; CDR2 reads SAAADI. CDR3 size: 20 residues. With 7 bases clipped from V and 4 bases from J, the junction kept 23 bases outside the gene matches. The CDR3 DNA follows: TGCGCCAGCAAAGGCCTTTACGTTAGCGGGAGTGGGGAGGGGTACAATGAGCAGTTCTTC. Protein: CASKGLYVSGSGEGYNEQFF.

The chain uses TRBV19 and TRBJ1-1; D ambiguous. V lost 5 bases, J lost 6 bases, and 16 bases lay in between. There are 14 residues in the CDR3. Germline CDR1 is LNHDA and CDR2 is SQIVND (reference sequence). In DNA, the CDR3 is TGTGCCAGTAGTTTCCCGTGGAGTGAGTCTGAAGCTTTCTTT. Protein: CASSFPWSESEAFF. The whole variable domain, remainder taken from reference TRBV19 and TRBJ1-1, is DGGITQSPKYLFRKEGQNVTLSCEQNLNHDAMYWYRQDPGQGLRLIYYSQIVNDFQKGDIAEGYSVSREKKESFPLTVTSAQKNPTAFYLCASSFPWSESEAFFGQGTRLTVV.

This clone showed up just once. The rearrangement uses TRBV18 and TRBJ2-1; a possible D gene is TRBD2 (7 bases). Trimming removed 0 bases from V and 5 bases from J, with 17 bases in between. The CDR3 extends over 17 amino acids. The germline CDR1 and CDR2 sequences are KGHSH and LQKENI. DNA for the CDR3: TGTGCCAGCTCACCACCGGGAGGGGGACTAACGAACAATGAGCAGTTCTTC. This gives the protein CASSPPGGGLTNNEQFF.

The V and J genes are TRBV7-8 and TRBJ2-5; TRBD1 matches at 9 bases. J was trimmed by 2 bases and V by 5 bases; bases with no gene match: 12. The CDR3 length is 17 residues. CDR1 is SGHVS and CDR2 is FQNEAQ in the germline V gene. The CDR3 coding sequence is TGTGCCAGCAGCGACCGGACAGGGGCTGGTGGACAAGAGACCCAGTACTTC. This codes for CASSDRTGAGGQETQYF.

The rearrangement joins TRBV2 to TRBJ2-1, with 11 bases that match TRBD2. Per the germline V gene, CDR1 is SNHLY and CDR2 is FYNNEI. The trim removed 7 bases at V and 4 bases at J, leaving 15 bases unmatched. The CDR3 has 18 amino acids. The CDR3 bases are TGTGCCAGCACCATGGCTAGCGGGAGGCCTCTCGATTACAATGAGCAGTTCTTC. Protein: CASTMASGRPLDYNEQFF.

This chain joins TRBV18 and TRBJ2-5, with D possibly being TRBD2 (6 bases). Germline V gene lookup returns CDR1 KGHSH and CDR2 LQKENI. V lost 2 bases and J 4 bases, leaving 14 bases between the germline ends. This CDR3 has 15 amino acids. In nucleotides, the CDR3 is TGTGCCAGCTCACCAAGGCCAGGCGGGATAGAGACCCAGTACTTC. Protein sequence: CASSPRPGGIETQYF.

This clone appeared once. The genes are TRBV30 and TRBJ1-1, with D possibly TRBD1 on 6 matching bases. The CDR3 spans 15 residues. V was cut by 5 bases and J by 0 bases, with 16 bases left in between. The germline CDR1 and CDR2 sequences are GTSNPN and SVGIG (reference sequence). The CDR3 nucleotides read TGTGCCTGGGAGCCGATGGGACAACTGAACACTGAAGCTTTCTTT. Its protein product is CAWEPMGQLNTEAFF. Complete variable domain (other parts from reference TRBV30 and TRBJ1-1): SQTIHQWPATLVQPVGSPLSLECTVEGTSNPNLYWYRQAAGRGLQLLFYSVGIGQISSEVPQNLSASRPQDRQFILSSKKLLLSDSGFYLCAWEPMGQLNTEAFFGQGTRLTVV.

This CDR3 is CASRDSREQYF. The CDR3 region has the DNA TGCGCCAGCAGGGACAGTAGGGAGCAGTACTTC. V is TRBV10-2 and J is TRBJ2-7; a possible D gene is TRBD1 (6 bases). Germline CDR1 is WSHSY and CDR2 is SAAADI. This CDR3 is built from 11 residues. Between the trimmed V and J ends, which lost 6 bases and 7 bases, there was a span of 10 bases.

The chain employs TRBV3-1 (or the pseudogene TRBV3-2) and TRBJ1-1; 9 positions match TRBD1. This CDR3 spans 17 amino acids. Looked up from germline, CDR1 is LGHDT and CDR2 is YNNKEL (reference sequence). V gave up 6 bases and J gave up 0 bases; unmatched junction bases: 11. The CDR3 sequence: CASSPGTGYPMNTEAFF. As DNA, the CDR3 is TGTGCCAGCAGTCCCGGGACAGGGTACCCGATGAACACTGAAGCTTTCTTT.

The chain carries TRBV7-2 and TRBJ2-1; D not certain. CDR3 length: 12 amino acids. Germline V lookup: CDR1 SGHTA, CDR2 FQGNSA. V was clipped by 5 bases and J by 15 bases, with 17 bases between them. The DNA of the CDR3 is TGTGCCAGCAGCGCCGACTCCCCCGTATGGTTCTTC. Translating it yields CASSADSPVWFF.

The chain recombines TRBV15 with TRBJ2-1; possible D gene TRBD2, 5 bases. CDR1 and CDR2 from the germline V gene are LNHNV and YYDKDF (reference sequence). V was pared by 1 base and J by 4 bases, with 11 bases between. This CDR3 comprises 15 residues. In nucleotides, the CDR3 is TGTGCCACCAGCAGAGCGAGCGGAGTTTACAATGAGCAGTTCTTC. This codes for CATSRASGVYNEQFF.

V is TRBV19 and J is TRBJ1-1, with D possibly matching TRBD1 (5 bases). Germline-derived CDR1 and CDR2 are LNHDA and SQIVND (reference sequence). This CDR3 spans 14 amino acids. The V and J ends lost 6 bases and 6 bases respectively, with 17 bases between them. CDR3 DNA: TGTGCCAGTAGCATCGCGGGGGGGGGTTCTGAAGCTTTCTTT. Encoded protein: CASSIAGGGSEAFF.

The V and J genes are TRBV19 and TRBJ1-1; D gene ambiguous. V lost 2 bases and J lost 4, with 20 bases in between. From germline, CDR1 is LNHDA and CDR2 SQIVND (reference sequence). This CDR3 spans 17 amino acids. The CDR3 region has the DNA TGTGCCAGTAGTATATTATACCCAGAGAATCGGAGCACTGAAGCTTTCTTT. Amino acid sequence: CASSILYPENRSTEAFF. Variable domain in full (rest from reference TRBV19 and TRBJ1-1): DGGITQSPKYLFRKEGQNVTLSCEQNLNHDAMYWYRQDPGQGLRLIYYSQIVNDFQKGDIAEGYSVSREKKESFPLTVTSAQKNPTAFYLCASSILYPENRSTEAFFGQGTRLTVV.

The CDR3 protein is CASSSSSGGALNTGELFF. The CDR3 DNA is TGTGCCAGCAGCTCCTCTAGCGGGGGGGCCCTGAACACCGGGGAGCTGTTTTTT. The rearrangement joins TRBV13 to TRBJ2-2; 12 bases match TRBD2. With V trimmed by 4 bases and J by 1 base, 7 bases remained unmatched. CDR1 PRHDT and CDR2 FYEKMQ come from the germline V gene (reference sequence). The CDR3 length is 18 residues.

The CDR3 DNA reads TGTGCCAGCAGTTTGGGCGATACGCAGTATTTT. Amino acid sequence: CASSLGDTQYF. The V and J genes are TRBV6-6 and TRBJ2-3; no clear D. The CDR3 is 11 residues long. With 4 bases removed from V and 6 bases from J, the gap between germline ends came to 5 bases. Germline V lookup: CDR1 MNHNY, CDR2 SVGAGI (reference sequence).

V usage is TRBV30 and J usage is TRBJ1-1; D is perhaps TRBD1 (6 bases). This CDR3 is 13 amino acids long. Germline assignment: CDR1 GTSNPN and CDR2 SVGIG (reference sequence). V shed 2 bases and J shed 5 bases, with 12 bases lying between them. CDR3 protein: CAWSRQDGTEAFF. As DNA, the CDR3 is TGTGCCTGGAGTAGACAGGACGGGACTGAAGCTTTCTTT.

The chain uses TRBV9 and TRBJ2-1, with 9 bases identical to TRBD2. V was clipped by 2 bases and J by 8 bases; unmatched bases: 5. CDR3 length: 14 amino acids. Germline V gives CDR1 SGDLS, CDR2 YYNGEE. In DNA, the CDR3 is TGTGCCAGCAGCGTTGGTAGCGGGAGCGATGAGCAGTTCTTC. Residues: CASSVGSGSDEQFF.

Of note for this clone: At one end the junction does not follow the germline gene, possibly because of a read error. CDR3: CASSLSAGLKTEAFF. The CDR3 nucleotides read TGTGCCAGCAGTTTATCCGCAGGGCTGAAAACTGAAGCTTTCTTT. The chain uses TRBV27 and TRBJ1-1; perhaps TRBD1 as D (5 bases). Germline V gene lookup returns CDR1 MNHEY and CDR2 SMNVEV (reference sequence). This CDR3 comprises 15 residues.

The chain uses TRBV2 and TRBJ2-7, with 9 bases fitting TRBD1. There are 15 residues in the CDR3. J lost 1 base, V lost 7 bases, and 8 bases had no gene match. Germline V lookup: CDR1 SNHLY, CDR2 FYNNEI. This CDR3 is CASTAGQGLSYEQYV. CDR3 nucleotides: TGTGCCAGCACCGCCGGACAGGGGCTGTCCTACGAGCAGTACGTC.

The CDR3 bases are TGTGCCAGCCGAGGACAGTTCAATCAGCCCCAGCATTTT. Protein: CASRGQFNQPQHF. The chain carries TRBV6-5 and TRBJ1-5, with a possible D match to TRBD1 (6 bases). CDR1 is MNHEY and CDR2 is SVGAGI in the germline V gene. V lost 8 bases and J lost 3, with 11 bases in between. This CDR3 has 13 amino acids.

V is TRBV19 and J is TRBJ1-5; no reliable D call. The CDR3 runs to 13 residues. Germline loops: CDR1 LNHDA, CDR2 SQIVND (reference sequence). V was cut by 4 bases and J by 5 bases, with 9 bases left in between. CDR3 nucleotide sequence: TGTGCCAGTAGTAGCCGCGTTGATCAGCCCCAGCATTTT. It encodes CASSSRVDQPQHF.